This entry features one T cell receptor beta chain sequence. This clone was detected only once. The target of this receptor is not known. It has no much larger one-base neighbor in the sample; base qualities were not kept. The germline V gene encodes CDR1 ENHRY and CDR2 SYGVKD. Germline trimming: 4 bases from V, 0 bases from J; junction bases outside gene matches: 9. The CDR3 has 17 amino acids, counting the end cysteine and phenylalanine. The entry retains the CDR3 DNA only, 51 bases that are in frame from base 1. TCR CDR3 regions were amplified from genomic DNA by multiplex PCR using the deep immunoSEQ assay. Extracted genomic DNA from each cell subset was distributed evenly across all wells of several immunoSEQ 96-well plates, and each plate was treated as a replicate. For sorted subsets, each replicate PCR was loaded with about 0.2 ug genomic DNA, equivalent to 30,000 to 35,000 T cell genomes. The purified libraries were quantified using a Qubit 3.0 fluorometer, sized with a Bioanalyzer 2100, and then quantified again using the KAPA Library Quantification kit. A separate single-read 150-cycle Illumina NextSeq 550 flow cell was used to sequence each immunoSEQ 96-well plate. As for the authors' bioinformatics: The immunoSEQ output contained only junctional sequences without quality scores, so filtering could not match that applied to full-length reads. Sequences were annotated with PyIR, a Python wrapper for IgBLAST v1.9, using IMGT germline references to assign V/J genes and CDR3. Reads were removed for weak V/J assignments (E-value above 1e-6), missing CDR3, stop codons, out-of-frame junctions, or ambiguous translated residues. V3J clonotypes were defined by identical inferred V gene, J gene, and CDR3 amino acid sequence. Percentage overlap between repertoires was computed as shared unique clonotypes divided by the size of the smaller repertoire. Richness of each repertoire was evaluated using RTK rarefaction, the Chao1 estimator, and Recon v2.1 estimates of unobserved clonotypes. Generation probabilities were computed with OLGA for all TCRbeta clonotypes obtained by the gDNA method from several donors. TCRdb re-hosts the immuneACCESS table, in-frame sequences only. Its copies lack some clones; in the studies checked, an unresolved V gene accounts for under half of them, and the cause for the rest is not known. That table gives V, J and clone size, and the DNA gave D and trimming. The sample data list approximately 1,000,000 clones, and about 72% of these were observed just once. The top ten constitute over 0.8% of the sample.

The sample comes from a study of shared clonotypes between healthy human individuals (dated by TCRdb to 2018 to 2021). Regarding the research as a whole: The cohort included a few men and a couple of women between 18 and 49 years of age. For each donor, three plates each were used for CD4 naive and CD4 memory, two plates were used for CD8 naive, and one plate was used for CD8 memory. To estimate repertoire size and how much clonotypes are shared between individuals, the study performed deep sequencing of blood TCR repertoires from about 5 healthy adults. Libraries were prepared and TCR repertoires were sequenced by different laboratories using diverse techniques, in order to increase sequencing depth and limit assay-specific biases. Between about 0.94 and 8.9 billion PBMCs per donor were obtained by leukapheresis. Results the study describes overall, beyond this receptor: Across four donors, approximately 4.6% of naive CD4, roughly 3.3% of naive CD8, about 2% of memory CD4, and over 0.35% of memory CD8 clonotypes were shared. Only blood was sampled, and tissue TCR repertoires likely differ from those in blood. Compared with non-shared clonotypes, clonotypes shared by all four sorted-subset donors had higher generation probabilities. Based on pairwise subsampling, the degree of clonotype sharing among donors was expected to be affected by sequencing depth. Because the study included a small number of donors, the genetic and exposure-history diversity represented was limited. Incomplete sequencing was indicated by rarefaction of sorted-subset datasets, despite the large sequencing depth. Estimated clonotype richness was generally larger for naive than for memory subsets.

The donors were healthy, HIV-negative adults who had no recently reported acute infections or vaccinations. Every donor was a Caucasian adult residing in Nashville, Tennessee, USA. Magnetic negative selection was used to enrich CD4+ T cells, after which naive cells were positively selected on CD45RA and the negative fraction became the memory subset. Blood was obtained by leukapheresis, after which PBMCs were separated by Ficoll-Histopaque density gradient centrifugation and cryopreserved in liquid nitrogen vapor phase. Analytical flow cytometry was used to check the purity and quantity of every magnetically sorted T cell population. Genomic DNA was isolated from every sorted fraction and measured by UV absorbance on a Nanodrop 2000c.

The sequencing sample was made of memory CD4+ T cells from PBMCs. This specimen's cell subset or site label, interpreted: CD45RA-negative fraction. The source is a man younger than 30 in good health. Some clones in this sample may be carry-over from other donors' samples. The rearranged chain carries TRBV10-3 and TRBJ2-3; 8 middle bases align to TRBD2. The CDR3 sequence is CAISGSGLATSTDTQYF. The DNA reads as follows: TGTGCCATCAGTGGGTCAGGACTAGCAACTAGCACAGATACGCAGTATTTT.